This T cell receptor (beta chain) originates from a study of response to subunit inactivated influenza vaccine. There are a few counts of this clonotype. The germline V and J ends were trimmed by 6 bases and 9 bases, with 12 bases remaining between them. The CDR3 length is 12 residues. Per germline, CDR1 SNHLY and CDR2 FYNNEI. TCRdb processed the RT-PCR reads anew with MiXCR; each CDR3 protein has one entry. The table has fewer than 600,000 distinct CDR3 sequences, approximately 6.9% seen once; the top ten hold about 12%. The sequencing used PBMCs from blood, collected 23 months after vaccination. The clonotype originates from a man aged 45 to 75 who received an inactivated influenza vaccine. The chain recombines TRBV2 with TRBJ2-1; D might be TRBD2 (6 bases). The CDR3 DNA reads as TGTGCCAGCAGACCTTTTAGCGGTGAGCAGTTCTTC. Protein: CASRPFSGEQFF.